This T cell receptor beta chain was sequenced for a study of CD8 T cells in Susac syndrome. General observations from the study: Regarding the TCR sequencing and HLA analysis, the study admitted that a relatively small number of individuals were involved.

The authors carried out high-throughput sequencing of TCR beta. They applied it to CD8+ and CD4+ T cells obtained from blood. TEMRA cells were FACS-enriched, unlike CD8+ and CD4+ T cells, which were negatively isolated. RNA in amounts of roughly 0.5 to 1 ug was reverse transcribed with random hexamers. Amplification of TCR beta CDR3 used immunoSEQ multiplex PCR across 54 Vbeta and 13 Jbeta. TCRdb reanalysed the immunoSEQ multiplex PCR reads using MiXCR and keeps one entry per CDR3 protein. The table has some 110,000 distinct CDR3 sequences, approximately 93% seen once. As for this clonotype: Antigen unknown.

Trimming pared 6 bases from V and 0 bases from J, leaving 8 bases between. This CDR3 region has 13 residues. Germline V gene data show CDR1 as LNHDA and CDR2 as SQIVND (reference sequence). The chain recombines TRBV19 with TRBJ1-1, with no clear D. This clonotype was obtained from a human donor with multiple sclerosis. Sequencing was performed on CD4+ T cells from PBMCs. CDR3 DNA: TGTGCCAGTAGGGTTACTTTGAACACTGAAGCTTTCTTT. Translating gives CASRVTLNTEAFF.